Given below is one T cell receptor (beta chain) in context. Antigen unknown. The source of the sample is a study of T-cell memory formation after mild COVID-19. Overall study: Among the donors, TCR clusters were largely specific to each donor.

Study conclusions and caveats: Among clones contracting day 15 to 85, CD4/CD8 was balanced, whereas later expanders leaned CD4+. Second-wave clones with a day 37 peak had unconfirmed SARS-CoV-2 specificity.

The CDR3 spans 15 residues. Germline CDR1 and CDR2: LGHNA and YNFKEQ. V lost 1 base and J 1 base, leaving 10 bases between the germline ends. Each CDR3 protein gets one entry after TCRdb re-called the 5' RACE reads with MiXCR. The repertoire has 200,000 to 250,000 distinct CDR3 sequences, 9.5% of them found once; the top ten carry roughly 4%. Sequenced material: PBMCs or a T cell subset sorted from them (not recorded which). The V call is TRBV4-2, the J call TRBJ2-5, with a tentative D call TRBD1 (6 bases). This TCR derives from a young man who had mild COVID-19 (a few samples of this study predate the infection). Cell type and time point are not known. In nucleotides, the CDR3 is TGTGCCAGCAGCCAAGGACAGGCTGCCCAAGAGACCCAGTACTTC. Protein product: CASSQGQAAQETQYF.